This entry lists 28 T cell receptor beta chains sequenced from one sample in a study of T-cell reconstitution after alpha-beta-depleted transplantation in children. The TCRbeta library was prepared with unique molecular identifiers. Via MiXCR, TCRdb re-called the PCR reads, giving one row per CDR3 protein. The repertoire includes 600,000 to 800,000 distinct CDR3 sequences, under 15% of them detected once, and approximately 0.8% sits in the top ten. The sample in question was PBMCs, obtained before TCRalphabeta/CD19-depleted stem cell transplant. The receptors shown here come from a girl aged 2-15 years with congenital amegakaryocytic thrombocytopenia, due to receive a stem cell transplant.

The V gene is TRBV4-2, the J gene TRBJ1-1; no clear D gene. The CDR3 is 14 amino acids. Trimming pared 1 base from V and 3 bases from J, leaving 9 bases between. Germline-derived CDR1 and CDR2 are LGHNA and YNFKEQ. In DNA form, the CDR3 reads TGTGCCAGCAGCCAAGGGGCAGGTGACACTGAAGCTTTCTTT. As protein: CASSQGAGDTEAFF.

Only a few counts were recorded for this clonotype. This chain connects TRBV7-2 to TRBJ1-5; 9 nucleotides agree with TRBD1. Germline CDR1 reads SGHTA; CDR2 reads FQGNSA. The CDR3 consists of 15 residues. The V gene end was trimmed by 5 bases and the J gene end by 1 base; junction bases not matched to a gene: 3. CDR3 sequence: CASSPGTGSNQPQHF. CDR3 nucleotides: TGTGCCAGCAGCCCCGGGACAGGGAGCAATCAGCCCCAGCATTTT.

As regards this clonotype: This may stem from a read error, because a much larger clone lies one nucleotide away. V usage is TRBV12-3 or TRBV12-4 and J usage is TRBJ2-1, with 7 bases fitting TRBD1. The V segment lost 7 bases and the J segment 11 bases; nucleotides outside the gene matches: 8. The CDR3 has 12 residues. CDR3: CASTNRGGKQFF. CDR3 bases: TGTGCCAGCACCAATCGAGGGGGCAAGCAGTTCTTC.

At least ten counts were recorded for this clonotype. This rearrangement joins TRBV6-5 to TRBJ2-5; D is unclear. Germline assignment: CDR1 MNHEY and CDR2 SVGAGI. This CDR3 is built from 14 residues. V lost 0 bases and J 1 base, leaving 6 bases between the germline ends. The DNA of the CDR3 is TGTGCCAGCAGTTACTCGGACGTCCAAGAGACCCAGTACTTC. Its translation is CASSYSDVQETQYF.

This clonotype was counted at least ten times. The chain joins TRBV10-3 to TRBJ1-2; weak D call: TRBD1 (6 bases). Trimming cost V 3 bases and J 2 bases, with 10 bases left between them. This CDR3 is built from 14 residues. CDR1 is ENHRY, CDR2 SYGVKD, per germline. The CDR3 sequence is CAISEFTGNYGYTF. For the CDR3, the DNA is TGTGCCATCAGTGAATTCACAGGGAACTATGGCTACACCTTC.

This clonotype occurred many times. This sequence joins TRBV28 and TRBJ1-1; D is uncertain. Germline CDR1 MDHEN, CDR2 SYDVKM. CDR3 length equals 14 residues. The V gene lost 7 bases and the J gene lost 1 base, with 13 bases spanning the gap. The CDR3 sequence is CASIAKTANTEAFF. CDR3 nucleotide sequence: TGTGCCAGCATCGCCAAGACGGCGAACACTGAAGCTTTCTTT. Looking up the rest from reference TRBV28 and TRBJ1-1 gives the full variable domain: DVKVTQSSRYLVKRTGEKVFLECVQDMDHENMFWYRQDPGLGLRLIYFSYDVKMKEKGDIPEGYSVSREKKERFSLILESASTNQTSMYLCASIAKTANTEAFFGQGTRLTVV.

The gene calls are TRBV19 and TRBJ1-4; perhaps TRBD1 as D (5 bases). Trimming took 5 bases from V and 8 from J, leaving 12 bases between them. The CDR3 extends over 13 amino acids. Germline V gene sequence: CDR1 LNHDA, CDR2 SQIVND (reference sequence). The CDR3 loop reads CASSARGEEKLFF. CDR3 DNA: TGTGCCAGTAGTGCGCGGGGGGAGGAAAAACTGTTTTTT. The variable domain in full, completed from reference TRBV19 and TRBJ1-4, reads DGGITQSPKYLFRKEGQNVTLSCEQNLNHDAMYWYRQDPGQGLRLIYYSQIVNDFQKGDIAEGYSVSREKKESFPLTVTSAQKNPTAFYLCASSARGEEKLFFGSGTQLSVL.

This clonotype showed up many times. The CDR3 DNA reads TGTGCCAGCACGGACAGGGTGACGGACAATGAGCAGTTCTTC. Amino acids: CASTDRVTDNEQFF. The chain recombines TRBV12-3 or TRBV12-4 with TRBJ2-1; 8 bases agree with TRBD1. J was trimmed by 5 bases and V by 7 bases; bases with no gene match: 7. This CDR3 contains 14 residues.

The rearrangement uses TRBV5-1 and TRBJ2-2; 9 bases fit TRBD2. There are 18 residues in the CDR3. CDR1 is SGHRS, CDR2 YFSETQ, per germline. V gave up 4 bases and J gave up 0 bases; unmatched junction bases: 10. The CDR3 loop reads CASSPGLAPSTNTGELFF. The CDR3 bases are TGCGCCAGCAGCCCGGGACTAGCCCCAAGTACGAACACCGGGGAGCTGTTTTTT.

This clonotype was detected only once. This may be a read error: a much more frequent sequence differs by one nucleotide. The chain is built from TRBV28 and TRBJ2-1, with 7 bases identical to TRBD2. The CDR3 is made up of 15 amino acids. Germline assignment: CDR1 MDHEN and CDR2 SYDVKM. This chain's CDR3 is CASSGSTSTYNERFF. The DNA of the CDR3 is TGTGCCAGCAGTGGCTCGACTAGCACCTACAATGAGCGGTTCTTC.

At least ten counts were recorded for this clonotype. This rearrangement joins TRBV5-4 to TRBJ1-1; D is undetermined. The CDR3 totals 14 residues. Trimming cost V 3 bases and J 7 bases, with 16 bases left between them. The germline CDR1 and CDR2 sequences are SGHNT and YYREEE (reference sequence). CDR3 in DNA: TGTGCCAGCAGCTCGAACGTCTCTCCCCATGAAGCTTTCTTT. It translates to CASSSNVSPHEAFF.

At least ten counts were recorded for this clonotype. This chain uses TRBV5-1 with TRBJ2-1, with 10 positions matching TRBD1. The CDR3 is 16 amino acids. Germline V lookup: CDR1 SGHRS, CDR2 YFSETQ. V shed 9 bases and J 6 bases; nucleotides not matched to a gene: 15. In nucleotides, the CDR3 is TGCGCCAACATCTGGGGATCGGGACAGGGGTGCAATGAGCAGTTCTTC. Encoded protein: CANIWGSGQGCNEQFF.

On this clonotype itself: At one of its ends the junction is not consistent with the germline gene, which may arise from a read error. The chain couples TRBV12-5 to TRBJ2-4, with D unclear. The CDR3 runs 13 residues. Germline values: CDR1 LGHNT, CDR2 FRNRAP. CDR3 in amino acids: CASGLGAKNIQHF. DNA of the CDR3: TGTGCTAGTGGTTTGGGGGCCAAAAACATTCAGCACTTC.

This clonotype was picked up many times. The genes are TRBV5-6 and TRBJ2-3; 9 bases match TRBD1. Losses at the gene ends were 6 bases for V and 0 bases for J; bases not matched to a gene: 14. From germline, CDR1 is SGHDT and CDR2 YYEEEE. This CDR3 contains 18 residues. CDR3 coding DNA: TGTGCCAGCAACCCGGGACAGGGTGTGAGGGCTAGCACAGATACGCAGTATTTT. Its protein is CASNPGQGVRASTDTQYF.

The genes are TRBV12-3 or TRBV12-4 and TRBJ2-5; D call uncertain. Trimming removed 8 bases at V and 5 bases at J, with 15 bases between. The CDR3 has 13 residues. The CDR3 DNA reads as TGTGCCAGCGTTGGCTCGCCTGACGAGACCCAGTACTTC. It translates to CASVGSPDETQYF.

This clonotype was picked up a small number of times. This chain uses TRBV20-1 with TRBJ2-5, with unresolved D. The CDR3 runs to 13 residues. V shed 1 base and J shed 5 bases, with 11 bases lying between them. Germline values: CDR1 DFQATT, CDR2 SNEGSKA (reference sequence). DNA for the CDR3: TGCAGTGCTAGAGTTGGGGTTTACGAGACCCAGTACTTC. It specifies CSARVGVYETQYF.

The chain employs TRBV5-1 and TRBJ2-3; D is unresolved. This CDR3 has 14 residues. CDR1 is SGHRS and CDR2 is YFSETQ in the germline V gene. Trimming stripped 2 bases from V and 2 bases from J, with 9 bases between. The DNA for the CDR3 is TGCGCCAGCAGCTTCGCAGAACACACAGATACGCAGTATTTT. The encoded protein is CASSFAEHTDTQYF.

V gene TRBV20-1 combines with J gene TRBJ2-1; D may be TRBD2 (6 bases). The V gene's germline CDR1 is DFQATT and CDR2 SNEGSKA (reference sequence). The CDR3 loop spans 18 amino acids. The V and J ends lost 6 bases and 0 bases respectively, with 24 bases between them. The chain's CDR3 is CSAELRPGTYDSYNEQFF. CDR3 nucleotide sequence: TGCAGTGCCGAACTAAGACCCGGGACTTATGACTCCTACAATGAGCAGTTCTTC.

This clonotype has just a few counts. The CDR3 sequence: CSVKLAGRGGQFF. CDR3 sequence (DNA): TGCAGTGTGAAACTGGCGGGACGCGGTGGGCAGTTCTTC. The chain has TRBV20-1 and TRBJ2-1, with a tentative D call TRBD2 (6 bases). The germline V gene encodes CDR1 DFQATT and CDR2 SNEGSKA (reference sequence). V gave up 7 bases and J gave up 12 bases, with 22 bases separating them. The length of the CDR3 is 13 residues.

In this sample, this clonotype turned up many times. The V call is TRBV20-1, the J call TRBJ2-3, with D maybe TRBD2 (5 bases). Germline-derived CDR1 and CDR2 are DFQATT and SNEGSKA (reference sequence). The CDR3 runs to 13 residues. The CDR3 nucleotides are TGCAGCGCCCCCGGTCTGAGGGCGAATACGCAGTATTTT. It translates to CSAPGLRANTQYF.

This clonotype appeared a few times. The CDR3 loop reads CASGWTRGRTDTQYF. The CDR3 DNA follows: TGTGCCAGCGGGTGGACTCGGGGGAGGACAGATACGCAGTATTTT. This chain uses TRBV5-8 with TRBJ2-3; tentative D call: TRBD2 (6 bases). V lost 7 bases, J lost 3 bases, and 18 bases lay in between. The CDR3 spans 15 residues. Germline V gives CDR1 SGHTS, CDR2 YDEGEE.

The gene calls are TRBV20-1 and TRBJ1-6; 8 nucleotides match TRBD1. Germline V gene data show CDR1 as DFQATT and CDR2 as SNEGSKA (reference sequence). CDR3 length: 13 amino acids. Unmatched junction bases numbered 9, after V lost 3 bases and J lost 14 bases. CDR3 loop: CSASSGGGLALHF. The CDR3 DNA sequence: TGCAGTGCTAGTTCAGGGGGCGGGTTGGCCCTCCACTTT.

This clonotype showed up many times. The rearrangement joins TRBV20-1 to TRBJ1-4; D uncertain. The V gene's germline CDR1 is DFQATT and CDR2 SNEGSKA (reference sequence). Trimming took off 0 bases at V and 7 bases at J, with 15 bases between the two ends. CDR3 length: 15 residues. In DNA form, the CDR3 reads TGCAGTGCTAGAGATGGCGGCCGGGTTAGTGAAAAACTGTTTTTT. Translation gives CSARDGGRVSEKLFF.

This chain uses TRBV5-5 with TRBJ2-1; possible D gene TRBD2, 5 bases. The CDR3 extends over 16 amino acids. The germline V gene encodes CDR1 SGHKS and CDR2 YYEKEE (reference sequence). V was clipped by 0 bases and J by 1 base, with 11 bases between them. The chain's CDR3 is CASSLVPGISYNEQFF. The CDR3 bases are TGTGCCAGCAGCTTGGTTCCGGGGATTTCCTACAATGAGCAGTTCTTC.

This clonotype has at least ten counts. The chain joins TRBV5-1 to TRBJ2-5; 8 bases match TRBD1. The CDR3 extends over 13 amino acids. Germline V gene data show CDR1 as SGHRS and CDR2 as YFSETQ. The V segment lost 6 bases and the J segment 5 bases; nucleotides outside the gene matches: 6. The CDR3 is CASKRGQGETQYF. The CDR3 DNA sequence: TGCGCCAGCAAGAGAGGACAGGGTGAGACCCAGTACTTC.

The chain links TRBV3-1 to TRBJ2-7, with D unresolved. V lost 4 bases, J lost 3 bases, and 13 bases lay in between. CDR3 size: 14 residues. Germline CDR1 is LGHDT and CDR2 is YNNKEL (reference sequence). CDR3 bases: TGTGCCAGCAGCCCTGGGGTAGATCTCTACGAGCAGTACTTC. It is translated as CASSPGVDLYEQYF.

The chain recombines TRBV7-9 with TRBJ2-3, with D perhaps TRBD1 or TRBD2 (5 bases each). Germline V lookup: CDR1 SEHNR, CDR2 FQNEAQ (reference sequence). The CDR3 is 14 amino acids. Trimming left V 5 bases short and J 9 bases short, with 18 bases between. The CDR3 region is CASSLDQGVGTQYF. DNA for the CDR3: TGTGCCAGCAGCCTCGACCAGGGAGTGGGAACGCAGTATTTT.

This clonotype was recorded a few times. The rearrangement links TRBV7-9 to TRBJ2-1; D not resolved. The CDR3 runs to 14 residues. CDR1 is SEHNR, CDR2 FQNEAQ, per germline (reference sequence). The V and J ends lost 5 bases and 4 bases respectively, with 12 bases between them. CDR3 protein: CASSPSWEYNEQFF. CDR3 coding DNA: TGTGCCAGCAGCCCTTCCTGGGAATACAATGAGCAGTTCTTC. The complete variable domain, with remaining parts taken from reference TRBV7-9 and TRBJ2-1, reads DTGVSQNPRHKITKRGQNVTFRCDPISEHNRLYWYRQTLGQGPEFLTYFQNEAQLEKSRLLSDRFSAERPKGSFSTLEIQRTEQGDSAMYLCASSPSWEYNEQFFGPGTRLTVL.